Detailed here is one T cell receptor (beta chain). This sample is drawn from a study of blood T cell repertoires in COVID-19. Here immunoSEQ multiplex PCR was the method, and the copy in TCRdb shows in-frame clones only, minus some. The sample yields around 150,000 clones, roughly 85% seen once. This CDR3 has 14 residues. The V and J ends lost 5 bases and 10 bases, in that order; junction bases with no gene match: 8. Germline CDR1 reads SGHNT; CDR2 reads YENEEA. This receptor was identified in a human donor with acute or convalescent COVID-19. The donor label of this sample is uncertain. What was sequenced was peripheral blood. This sequence joins TRBV11-3 and TRBJ1-4; 9 nucleotides agree with TRBD1. The DNA for the CDR3 is TGTGCCAGCAGCGGGGACAGGGCCTTAGGAAAACTGTTTTTT. Translation gives CASSGDRALGKLFF.